Each of the 10 T cell receptor beta chains below was sequenced from the same sample in a study of shared clonotypes between healthy human individuals. Assay: immunoSEQ multiplex PCR; the TCRdb copy retains only in-frame clones and omits some. The sample shows roughly 2.2 million clones, 90% to 95% of them seen only once. Sequenced input: naive CD4+ T cells from PBMCs. Subset: CD45RA+ positively selected. The receptors shown here come from a man between 18 and 35 years old in good health. Some clones in this sample may be carry-over from other donors' samples.

V and J are TRBV29-1 and TRBJ1-1; 9 bases map to TRBD1. The V gene end was trimmed by 7 bases and the J gene end by 1 base; junction bases not matched to a gene: 7. CDR3 length: 14 amino acids. Germline lookup yields CDR1 SQVTM and CDR2 ANQGSEA. The CDR3 sequence is CSARQGDRNTEAFF. The CDR3 DNA sequence: TGCAGCGCGCGACAGGGGGATCGGAACACTGAAGCTTTCTTT.

The chain employs TRBV7-3 and TRBJ2-3; D assignment may be TRBD1 or TRBD2 (5 bases each). Germline CDR1 reads SGHTA; CDR2 reads FQGTGA. The CDR3 is 15 residues long. V lost 5 bases and J 2 bases, leaving 14 bases between the germline ends. The CDR3 DNA reads TGTGCCAGCAGCCCCGTTGGGGGAACCACAGATACGCAGTATTTT. The encoded protein is CASSPVGGTTDTQYF.

The chain is built from TRBV27 and TRBJ1-5; tentatively, D is TRBD1 (5 bases). V gave up 4 bases and J gave up 3 bases, with 10 bases separating them. The CDR3 contains 14 residues. Looked up from germline, CDR1 is MNHEY and CDR2 is SMNVEV (reference sequence). CDR3 nucleotides: TGTGCCAGCAGTTCTCAGGGATACAATCAGCCCCAGCATTTT. Encoded protein: CASSSQGYNQPQHF.

The chain couples TRBV5-5 to TRBJ2-5; 8 bases align to TRBD1. The CDR3 length is 17 residues. J lost 4 bases, V lost 4 bases, and 15 bases had no gene match. Looked up from germline, CDR1 is SGHKS and CDR2 is YYEKEE (reference sequence). CDR3 region: CASSPGLSLGTGETQYF. CDR3 DNA sequence: TGTGCCAGCAGCCCAGGACTCAGCCTCGGGACAGGAGAGACCCAGTACTTC. The entire variable domain, with the rest obtained from reference TRBV5-5 and TRBJ2-5, is as follows: DAGVTQSPTHLIKTRGQQVTLRCSPISGHKSVSWYQQVLGQGPQFIFQYYEKEERGRGNFPDRFSARQFPNYSSELNVNALLLGDSALYLCASSPGLSLGTGETQYFGPGTRLLVL.

The J gene is TRBJ2-2, the V gene TRBV28, with 9 bases matching TRBD1. Germline CDR1 MDHEN, CDR2 SYDVKM. This CDR3 has 14 residues. J lost 6 bases, V lost 5 bases, and 4 bases had no gene match. The CDR3 DNA follows: TGTGCCAGCAGTCCGACAGGGGGGGCCGGGGAGCTGTTTTTT. It codes for CASSPTGGAGELFF.

This clone was picked up one time. The chain carries TRBV28 and TRBJ2-7; 8 bases line up with TRBD2. The ends lost 6 bases at V and 5 bases at J; junction bases unmatched: 9. Germline assignment: CDR1 MDHEN and CDR2 SYDVKM. The CDR3 has 14 residues. CDR3 in amino acids: CASSPGGNAHEQYF. The CDR3 nucleotides read TGTGCCAGCAGCCCGGGGGGGAATGCCCACGAGCAGTACTTC.

The genes are TRBV7-3 and TRBJ2-1; D unresolved. Trimming shortened V by 4 bases and J by 10 bases, and 20 bases separated the two germline ends. Germline CDR1 and CDR2: SGHTA and FQGTGA. The CDR3 is made up of 15 amino acids. DNA for the CDR3: TGTGCCAGCAGCTCCACGGCGACTTCGTCCCCAGAGCAGTTCTTC. This encodes CASSSTATSSPEQFF.

The chain has TRBV6-5 and TRBJ2-1; 7 nucleotides agree with TRBD2. Germline trimming cut 0 bases from V and 3 bases from J; bases unmatched to any gene: 2. The CDR3 totals 15 residues. Germline V gene data show CDR1 as MNHEY and CDR2 as SVGAGI. The DNA for the CDR3 is TGTGCCAGCAGTTACTCTAGGACTAGCTACAATGAGCAGTTCTTC. Translated, it gives CASSYSRTSYNEQFF.

The chain carries TRBV10-1 and TRBJ1-4; D gene ambiguous. The CDR3 sequence is 16 residues long. CDR1 is WNHNN and CDR2 is SYGVQD in the germline V gene (reference sequence). V lost 5 bases and J lost 0, with 13 bases in between. CDR3 bases: TGCGCCAGCAGTCCAGGCATGCGGTCAACTAATGAAAAACTGTTTTTT. Residues: CASSPGMRSTNEKLFF.

The CDR3 sequence is CASSLNGQGNQPQHF. The CDR3 nucleotides read TGTGCCAGCAGCCTTAACGGACAGGGCAATCAGCCCCAGCATTTT. The genes are TRBV4-2 and TRBJ1-5; 7 nucleotides agree with TRBD1. The CDR3 is 15 residues long. The V segment lost 4 bases and the J segment 2 bases; nucleotides outside the gene matches: 5. Germline V lookup: CDR1 LGHNA, CDR2 YNFKEQ.